The clone carrying this T cell receptor (beta chain) was seen many times. Its antigen is not known. Researchers amplified the TCR beta CDR3 regions from RNA transcripts. Carried out on the TCR CDR3, a first-round RT-PCR used the HTBI primer set. Using its own MiXCR run on the multiplex PCR reads, TCRdb lists one record per CDR3 protein. The repertoire has around 280,000 distinct CDR3 sequences, about an eighth of them found once; the top ten carry approximately 7.9%. The entry originates in a study of T cells in Graves' hyperthyroidism and ophthalmopathy. The overall study: Peripheral blood was acquired at first diagnosis, ahead of any therapy whatsoever.

Points from the study as a whole: Among thyroid clonotypes expanded above 0.001, most also appeared in blood.

The CDR3 has 14 residues. The germline gives CDR1 LGHDT, CDR2 YNNKEL (reference sequence). The V end was cut by 0 bases, the J end by 4 bases, with 9 bases between. Recently diagnosed hyperthyroidism of less than 2 months' duration affected patients aged 18 to 65. Any patient presenting with uncontrolled infection, other autoimmune disease, pregnancy or lactation was left out. The chain joins TRBV3-1 to TRBJ1-2, with D tentatively TRBD1 (5 bases). The source is a woman aged 35 to 49 with Graves' hyperthyroidism. Material for sequencing was blood. As DNA, the CDR3 is TGTGCCAGCAGCCAAGATTCGGGGGGCTATGGCTACACCTTC. Protein product: CASSQDSGGYGYTF. Full variable domain (outside the CDR3, taken from reference TRBV3-1 and TRBJ1-2): DTAVSQTPKYLVTQMGNDKSIKCEQNLGHDTMYWYKQDSKKFLKIMFSYNNKELIINETVPNRFSPKSPDKAHLNLHINSLELGDSAVYFCASSQDSGGYGYTFGSGTRLTVV.